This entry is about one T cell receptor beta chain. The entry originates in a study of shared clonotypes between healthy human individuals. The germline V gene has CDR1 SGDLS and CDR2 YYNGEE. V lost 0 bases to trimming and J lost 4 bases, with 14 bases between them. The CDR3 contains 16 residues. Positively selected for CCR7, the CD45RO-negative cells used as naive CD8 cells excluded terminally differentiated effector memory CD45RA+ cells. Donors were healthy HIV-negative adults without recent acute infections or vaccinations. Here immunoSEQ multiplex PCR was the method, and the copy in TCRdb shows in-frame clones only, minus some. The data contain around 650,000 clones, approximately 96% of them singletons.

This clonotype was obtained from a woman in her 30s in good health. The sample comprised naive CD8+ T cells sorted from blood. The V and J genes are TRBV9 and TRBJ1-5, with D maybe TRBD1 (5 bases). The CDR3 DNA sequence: TGTGCCAGCAGCGTAGGGCTTGGGACGGAGAATCAGCCCCAGCATTTT. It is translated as CASSVGLGTENQPQHF.